Following are 26 T cell receptor beta chains from one sample sequenced in a study of CD8 T cells in Susac syndrome. Random hexamers were used to reverse transcribe an amount of about 0.45 to 1 ug RNA. TCRdb fed the immunoSEQ multiplex PCR reads into MiXCR, producing one record per CDR3 protein. The data show a few hundred thousand distinct CDR3 sequences, just under 95% seen once. The sequenced material came from CD4+ T cells from PBMCs. The source is a human donor with multiple sclerosis.

This clonotype was picked up one time. This chain connects TRBV4-2 to TRBJ1-2; no clear D gene. V shed 0 bases and J shed 4 bases, with 6 bases lying between them. This CDR3 comprises 13 residues. Per germline, CDR1 LGHNA and CDR2 YNFKEQ. The CDR3 here is CASSQERSYGYTF. The CDR3 DNA reads as TGTGCCAGCAGCCAAGAAAGGAGCTATGGCTACACCTTC.

V and J are TRBV10-3 and TRBJ2-7; D may correspond to TRBD1 or TRBD2 (5 bases each). The length of the CDR3 is 17 residues. Trimming took 2 bases from V and 5 from J, leaving 22 bases between them. CDR1 is ENHRY, CDR2 SYGVKD, per germline. The DNA of the CDR3 is TGTGCCATCAGTGAGGCTCCCGGGGCCACCGTAAAGAACGAGCAGTACTTC. The encoded protein is CAISEAPGATVKNEQYF.

The sample holds one count of this clonotype. The rearrangement uses TRBV14 and TRBJ1-2; TRBD1 is a possible D gene (5 bases). Between the trimmed V and J ends, which lost 1 base and 8 bases, there was a span of 17 bases. Germline CDR1 SGHDN, CDR2 FVKESK. The CDR3 length is 15 residues. CDR3 sequence: CASSQGRQTWSGYTF. The CDR3 region has the DNA TGTGCCAGCAGCCAAGGGAGACAGACCTGGTCAGGCTACACCTTC.

The chain has TRBV30 and TRBJ2-5; the match to TRBD1 covers 8 bases. From germline, CDR1 is GTSNPN and CDR2 SVGIG (reference sequence). The CDR3 is 13 amino acids. V shed 3 bases, J shed 5 bases, and the junction held 5 bases outside the gene matches. The CDR3 DNA reads TGTGCCTGGAGCCAGGACAGGGCCGAGACCCAGTACTTC. Translation gives CAWSQDRAETQYF.

V is TRBV30 and J is TRBJ2-3; 8 bases are a match to TRBD2. Unmatched junction bases numbered 3, after V lost 2 bases and J lost 2 bases. Germline loops: CDR1 GTSNPN, CDR2 SVGIG (reference sequence). CDR3 size: 14 residues. The CDR3 here is CAWSRRGDTDTQYF. The DNA for the CDR3 is TGTGCCTGGAGTCGGCGGGGGGACACAGATACGCAGTATTTT.

The chain uses TRBV5-1 and TRBJ1-2; D gene unclear. V lost 5 bases and J lost 3, with 17 bases in between. Germline V lookup: CDR1 SGHRS, CDR2 YFSETQ. CDR3 size: 15 residues. CDR3 in amino acids: CASRAGGGHDYGYTF. The DNA for the CDR3 is TGCGCCAGCAGGGCGGGTGGAGGGCACGACTATGGCTACACCTTC.

The chain has TRBV7-9 and TRBJ2-5, with TRBD1 as a possible D gene (5 bases). The CDR3 consists of 13 residues. V lost 6 bases and J lost 1, with 9 bases in between. From germline, CDR1 is SEHNR and CDR2 FQNEAQ (reference sequence). CDR3 nucleotides: TGTGCCAGCAGATTCGACAGCCAAGAGACCCAGTACTTC. Translation: CASRFDSQETQYF.

The V gene is TRBV3-1, the J gene TRBJ1-2; 7 bases line up with TRBD1. Germline CDR1 LGHDT, CDR2 YNNKEL (reference sequence). The CDR3 totals 15 residues. Trimming removed 0 bases from V and 3 bases from J; junction bases left unmatched: 4. CDR3 bases: TGTGCCAGCAGCCAAGATGGGACAGCTTACTATGGCTACACCTTC. Its protein is CASSQDGTAYYGYTF. Variable domain in full (rest from reference TRBV3-1 and TRBJ1-2): DTAVSQTPKYLVTQMGNDKSIKCEQNLGHDTMYWYKQDSKKFLKIMFSYNNKELIINETVPNRFSPKSPDKAHLNLHINSLELGDSAVYFCASSQDGTAYYGYTFGSGTRLTVV.

The rearrangement links TRBV15 to TRBJ2-5, with TRBD1 identical over 11 bases. This CDR3 comprises 16 residues. The junction had 7 bases not matched to a gene; V was cut back by 3 bases and J by 4 bases. Germline CDR1 is LNHNV and CDR2 is YYDKDF (reference sequence). The CDR3 coding sequence is TGTGCCACCAGCAGCCTCCTGGGGACAGGGGGAGAGACCCAGTACTTC. Protein: CATSSLLGTGGETQYF.

The sample holds a few counts of this clonotype. The rearrangement uses TRBV3-1 and TRBJ1-6; D not resolved. The CDR3 runs 12 residues. V was trimmed by 3 bases and J by 10 bases, leaving 7 bases between them. Per germline, CDR1 LGHDT and CDR2 YNNKEL (reference sequence). CDR3 in DNA: TGTGCCAGCAGCCAGGGTTCGTCACCCCTCCACTTT. Its translation: CASSQGSSPLHF.

The chain uses TRBV29-1 and TRBJ2-2, with 10 positions matching TRBD1. The CDR3 contains 14 residues. Germline CDR1 SQVTM, CDR2 ANQGSEA. J was trimmed by 2 bases and V by 7 bases; bases with no gene match: 4. CDR3 protein: CSGGTGANTGELFF. CDR3 DNA: TGCAGCGGGGGGACAGGGGCCAACACCGGGGAGCTGTTTTTT.

V usage is TRBV20-1 and J usage is TRBJ1-5; D perhaps matches TRBD1 (5 bases). Germline CDR1 DFQATT, CDR2 SNEGSKA (reference sequence). The CDR3 totals 14 residues. Deletions cut 4 bases from V and 1 base from J, with 11 bases between. CDR3 sequence reads: CSAMGGPSNQPQHF. The CDR3, as DNA: TGCAGTGCTATGGGGGGACCGAGCAATCAGCCCCAGCATTTT.

This chain uses TRBV12-3 or TRBV12-4 with TRBJ1-6; the D gene is possibly TRBD1 (5 bases). The germline V and J ends were trimmed by 5 bases and 6 bases, with 11 bases remaining between them. The CDR3 runs 14 residues. This CDR3 reads CASSPQGANSPLHF. For the CDR3, the DNA is TGTGCCAGCAGTCCTCAGGGTGCTAATTCACCCCTCCACTTT.

The CDR3 region has the DNA TGTGCCAGCAGTTTGTTGGGACTAGACACAGATACGCAGTATTTT. Translation: CASSLLGLDTDTQYF. This rearrangement joins TRBV12-3 or TRBV12-4 to TRBJ2-3, with 8 bases aligning to TRBD2. The ends lost 3 bases at V and 2 bases at J; junction bases unmatched: 4. This CDR3 contains 15 residues.

The V and J genes are TRBV2 and TRBJ2-5; D unresolved. Trimming removed 4 bases from V and 10 bases from J, with 7 bases in between. The CDR3 contains 10 residues. Germline V gives CDR1 SNHLY, CDR2 FYNNEI. CDR3 bases: TGTGCCAGCAGTGCGGGCAACCAGTACTTC. It yields the protein CASSAGNQYF.

This clonotype was picked up a small number of times. The chain is built from TRBV29-1 and TRBJ2-1; 9 positions agree with TRBD2. Per the germline V gene, CDR1 is SQVTM and CDR2 is ANQGSEA. After removal of 3 bases from V and 8 bases from J, the junction contained 11 bases not matched to a gene. There are 15 residues in the CDR3. CDR3 amino acids: CSVEGSGGRSDEQFF. CDR3 coding DNA: TGCAGCGTTGAGGGAAGCGGGGGGCGTTCGGATGAGCAGTTCTTC.

The rearrangement links TRBV29-1 to TRBJ1-2, with 12 bases matching TRBD1. Germline CDR1 and CDR2: SQVTM and ANQGSEA. The CDR3 runs 14 residues. V lost 7 bases and J lost 6; bases outside the gene matches: 9. CDR3 region: CSAGGTGGADGYTF. In DNA, the CDR3 is TGCAGCGCTGGAGGGACAGGGGGCGCCGATGGCTACACCTTC.

The chain combines TRBV7-8 with TRBJ2-2; D is perhaps TRBD2 (5 bases). CDR1 SGHVS and CDR2 FQNEAQ come from the germline V gene. The CDR3 covers 14 residues. V was cut by 5 bases and J by 3 bases, with 10 bases left in between. The DNA of the CDR3 is TGTGCCAGCAGCCCAGCCGGGGACACCGGGGAGCTGTTTTTT. Its translation: CASSPAGDTGELFF. Full variable domain (remainder filled in from reference TRBV7-8 and TRBJ2-2): GAGVSQSPRYKVAKRGQDVALRCDPISGHVSLFWYQQALGQGPEFLTYFQNEAQLDKSGLPSDRFFAERPEGSVSTLKIQRTQQEDSAVYLCASSPAGDTGELFFGEGSRLTVL.

This sequence joins TRBV29-1 and TRBJ2-5; 13 nucleotides align to TRBD2. This CDR3 is built from 15 residues. Germline CDR1 is SQVTM and CDR2 is ANQGSEA. With V trimmed by 7 bases and J by 0 bases, 5 bases remained unmatched. The CDR3 reads CSAGGLAGNQETQYF. In DNA, the CDR3 is TGCAGCGCCGGGGGACTAGCGGGGAACCAAGAGACCCAGTACTTC. Using reference TRBV29-1 and TRBJ2-5 for the parts outside the CDR3, the full variable domain is SAVISQKPSRDICQRGTSLTIQCQVDSQVTMMFWYRQQPGQSLTLIATANQGSEATYESGFVIDKFPISRPNLTFSTLTVSNMSPEDSSIYLCSAGGLAGNQETQYFGPGTRLLVL.

The chain is built from TRBV7-3 and TRBJ1-1; unclear D gene. The length of the CDR3 is 13 residues. The germline V gene has CDR1 SGHTA and CDR2 FQGTGA. V shed 4 bases and J shed 4 bases, with 10 bases lying between them. CDR3 in DNA: TGTGCCAGCAGCTCAGGAGCGCGCACTGAAGCTTTCTTT. Translation gives CASSSGARTEAFF.

This clonotype has just one count. The CDR3 protein is CASSLLPGTDTQYF. The CDR3 DNA sequence: TGCGCCAGCAGCTTGCTTCCCGGGACAGATACGCAGTATTTT. The genes are TRBV5-1 and TRBJ2-3; unclear D gene. Germline CDR1 and CDR2: SGHRS and YFSETQ. V dropped 1 base and J dropped 3 bases, with 9 bases sitting between them. CDR3 size: 14 residues.

The chain links TRBV2 to TRBJ2-3; D unclear. Germline V lookup: CDR1 SNHLY, CDR2 FYNNEI. V lost 3 bases, J lost 4 bases, and 5 bases lay in between. This CDR3 region has 12 residues. CDR3 region: CASSDRADTQYF. CDR3 DNA: TGTGCCAGCAGTGATCGCGCAGATACGCAGTATTTT.

This clonotype occurred once. The chain couples TRBV3-1 to TRBJ1-6; TRBD1 is a possible D gene (6 bases). Germline CDR1 reads LGHDT; CDR2 reads YNNKEL (reference sequence). Trimming removed 4 bases at V and 7 bases at J, with 11 bases between. CDR3 length equals 14 residues. CDR3: CASSPTGSNSPLHF. Written as DNA, the CDR3 is TGTGCCAGCAGCCCTACAGGGTCCAATTCACCCCTCCACTTT.

This chain links TRBV20-1 with TRBJ2-5, with D perhaps TRBD2 (5 bases). This CDR3 has 13 amino acids. CDR1 DFQATT and CDR2 SNEGSKA come from the germline V gene (reference sequence). Trimming took 7 bases from V and 2 from J, leaving 14 bases between them. As DNA, the CDR3 is TGCAGTGTTAGGAGCGGTTTTCAAGAGACCCAGTACTTC. Protein product: CSVRSGFQETQYF.

This chain joins TRBV20-1 and TRBJ2-1, with D perhaps assigned TRBD1 or TRBD2 (6 bases each). Germline lookup yields CDR1 DFQATT and CDR2 SNEGSKA (reference sequence). The CDR3 consists of 13 residues. Trimming took off 2 bases at V and 8 bases at J, with 13 bases between the two ends. The CDR3 region is CSARTRGPDEQFF. DNA of the CDR3: TGCAGTGCTAGAACACGGGGGCCCGATGAGCAGTTCTTC.

The V call is TRBV25-1, the J call TRBJ2-3; weak D call: TRBD1 (6 bases). The ends were cut back, 8 bases at V and 2 bases at J, with 11 bases in the middle. This CDR3 comprises 13 residues. Germline CDR1 and CDR2: MGHDK and SYGVNS. CDR3 nucleotide sequence: TGTGCCAGCGGTCGACAGGACACAGATACGCAGTATTTT. It codes for CASGRQDTDTQYF.